Following are 31 T cell receptor beta chains from one sample sequenced in a study of cytomegalovirus exposure and HLA in healthy donors. Primers included in the PCR were 60 Vbeta and 13 Jbeta primers. TCRdb's copy holds only in-frame clones and misses some; the assay was immunoSEQ multiplex PCR. The sample records about 93,000 clones, just over 75% being singletons. The sample consisted of PBMCs. Receptor source: a man in his thirties or forties in good health and CMV-seronegative.

This clone was detected only a few times. The genes are TRBV7-6 and TRBJ1-2; TRBD1 aligns across 9 bases. Germline V gene data show CDR1 as SGHVS and CDR2 as FNYEAQ. With V trimmed by 1 base and J by 6 bases, 3 bases remained unmatched. There are 14 residues in the CDR3. CDR3 nucleotide sequence: TGTGCCAGCAGCTTAGGGACAGGGGACAATGGCTACACCTTC. This gives the protein CASSLGTGDNGYTF.

The chain carries TRBV1 and TRBJ1-4; TRBD1, the table's D call, was not compared with the DNA. TRBV1 is a documented pseudogene. The CDR3 extends over 16 amino acids. The chain's CDR3 is CTSSQEGDRGHEKLFF. As DNA, the CDR3 is TGCACCAGCAGCCAAGAAGGCGACAGGGGGCACGAAAAACTGTTTTTT.

The CDR3 loop is CASGQGEVQPQHF. DNA for the CDR3: TGTGCCAGCGGACAGGGGGAGGTGCAGCCCCAGCATTTT. The chain employs TRBV7-9 and TRBJ1-5, with 10 bases aligning to TRBD1. The junction had 5 bases not matched to a gene; V was cut back by 8 bases and J by 7 bases. The germline gives CDR1 SEHNR, CDR2 FQNEAQ (reference sequence). This CDR3 has 13 residues.

The rearrangement uses TRBV19 and TRBJ2-2, with 8 bases aligning to TRBD2. CDR3 length: 13 amino acids. The V gene's germline CDR1 is LNHDA and CDR2 SQIVND (reference sequence). V trimming: 10 bases; J trimming: 1 base; junction bases outside the gene matches: 2. The CDR3 DNA reads as TGTGCCACCGCGGGGGGGAACACCGGGGAGCTGTTTTTT. Its translation: CATAGGNTGELFF.

This chain links TRBV18 with TRBJ1-6; D is ambiguous. CDR1 is KGHSH and CDR2 is LQKENI in the germline V gene. Trimming left V 3 bases short and J 8 bases short, with 8 bases between. This CDR3 is 13 amino acids long. As DNA, the CDR3 is TGTGCCAGCTCACCCGACATAGATTCACCCCTCCACTTT. This encodes CASSPDIDSPLHF.

The CDR3 sequence is CSVEAHRVNTEAFF. The DNA of the CDR3 is TGCAGCGTTGAAGCCCACAGGGTGAACACTGAAGCTTTCTTT. This chain joins TRBV29-1 and TRBJ1-1; weak D call: TRBD1 (6 bases). Per the germline V gene, CDR1 is SQVTM and CDR2 is ANQGSEA. This CDR3 is built from 14 residues. Trimming stripped 1 base from V and 0 bases from J, with 9 bases between.

The rearrangement uses TRBV9 and TRBJ2-1; D may be TRBD2 (8 bases). Trimming cost V 4 bases and J 9 bases, with 20 bases left between them. Germline CDR1 and CDR2: SGDLS and YYNGEE. The CDR3 has 15 amino acids. The CDR3 coding sequence is TGTGCCAGCAGCCCTCGACTAGCGACAGGGCCTGAGCAGTTCTTC. It yields the protein CASSPRLATGPEQFF.

This rearrangement joins TRBV19 to TRBJ2-3, with D possibly TRBD2 on 5 matching bases. The V end lost 5 bases, the J end lost 0 bases, and 9 bases lay between the germline ends. Germline V gives CDR1 LNHDA, CDR2 SQIVND (reference sequence). CDR3 length equals 14 residues. CDR3 sequence (DNA): TGTGCCAGTAGTTCAGCGGCTAGCACAGATACGCAGTATTTT. Translating it yields CASSSAASTDTQYF.

The V call is TRBV2, the J call TRBJ2-1; the match to TRBD2 covers 8 bases. The CDR3 is 14 amino acids. In germline, CDR1 is SNHLY, CDR2 FYNNEI. V was pared by 8 bases and J by 9 bases, with 12 bases of the junction left unmatched. The CDR3: CASWPGTSTAEQFF. The CDR3 region has the DNA TGTGCCAGCTGGCCCGGGACTAGTACCGCTGAGCAGTTCTTC.

As for this clone: The sample has other DNA sequences that encode this CDR3 too. This rearrangement joins TRBV7-9 to TRBJ1-1; 9 nucleotides match TRBD1. Germline V gene data show CDR1 as SEHNR and CDR2 as FQNEAQ (reference sequence). The CDR3 is 15 residues long. After removal of 4 bases from V and 0 bases from J, the junction contained 3 bases not matched to a gene. For the CDR3, the DNA is TGTGCCAGCAGCTCAGGACAGGGGATGAACACTGAAGCTTTCTTT. Translated, it gives CASSSGQGMNTEAFF.

The genes are TRBV13 and TRBJ2-1; 7 bases are shared with TRBD1. Losses at the gene ends were 5 bases for V and 3 bases for J; bases not matched to a gene: 10. The length of the CDR3 is 16 residues. Germline values: CDR1 PRHDT, CDR2 FYEKMQ (reference sequence). CDR3 nucleotides: TGTGCCAGCAGCCCACAGGGACAGCATCTCTACAATGAGCAGTTCTTC. This sequence encodes CASSPQGQHLYNEQFF.

CDR3 loop: CASSEAGRGDEQFF. The CDR3 DNA reads as TGTGCCAGCAGTGAAGCAGGGAGGGGCGATGAGCAGTTCTTC. V is TRBV2 and J is TRBJ2-1, with TRBD2 matching 7 bases. J gave up 8 bases and V 0 bases, and 4 bases lay outside the gene matches. Germline V lookup: CDR1 SNHLY, CDR2 FYNNEI. The CDR3 covers 14 residues.

This clone is a singleton in its sample. The chain has TRBV5-4 and TRBJ2-7; 7 bases match TRBD1. The CDR3 length is 15 residues. The J segment lost 2 bases and the V segment lost 2 bases, leaving 7 bases of the junction unmatched. The V gene's germline CDR1 is SGHNT and CDR2 YYREEE (reference sequence). The DNA of the CDR3 is TGTGCCAGCAGCTTTGTGGACAGGAGTACCTACGAGCAGTACTTC. Translated: CASSFVDRSTYEQYF.

This clone was recorded a few times. The chain couples TRBV6-5 to TRBJ2-1; 9 bases match TRBD2. Germline CDR1 MNHEY, CDR2 SVGAGI. J gave up 6 bases and V 2 bases, and 5 bases lay outside the gene matches. The CDR3 totals 15 residues. DNA of the CDR3: TGTGCCAGCAGTTACCTTGCGGGAGGGCCCAATGAGCAGTTCTTC. It specifies CASSYLAGGPNEQFF.

J is TRBJ2-3 and V is TRBV5-6; perhaps TRBD2 as D (5 bases). Germline V gene data show CDR1 as SGHDT and CDR2 as YYEEEE. The CDR3 covers 14 residues. Trimming removed 2 bases from V and 1 base from J, with 8 bases in between. CDR3 in amino acids: CASSLNGGTDTQYF. Here the CDR3 DNA reads TGTGCCAGCAGCTTAAACGGGGGCACAGATACGCAGTATTTT.

The V gene is TRBV5-4, the J gene TRBJ1-3; D unresolved. Trimming shortened V by 0 bases and J by 7 bases, and 8 bases separated the two germline ends. The germline V gene has CDR1 SGHNT and CDR2 YYREEE (reference sequence). The CDR3 contains 13 residues. CDR3: CASSLAGRNTIYF. DNA for the CDR3: TGTGCCAGCAGCTTGGCAGGAAGGAACACCATATATTTT.

The V call is TRBV6-5, the J call TRBJ2-7; the D is unclear. The CDR3 is 14 residues long. V lost 4 bases and J 9 bases, leaving 19 bases between the germline ends. The V gene's germline CDR1 is MNHEY and CDR2 SVGAGI. CDR3 region: CASSSPGLLPVQYF. DNA for the CDR3: TGTGCCAGCAGTTCCCCAGGTCTCCTCCCGGTGCAGTACTTC.

The rearrangement links TRBV19 to TRBJ1-5; a possible D gene is TRBD1 (5 bases). V lost 2 bases and J lost 3, with 20 bases in between. The CDR3 extends over 18 amino acids. Looked up from germline, CDR1 is LNHDA and CDR2 is SQIVND (reference sequence). CDR3 coding DNA: TGTGCCAGTAGTATAACCGCGCGCAGGCAGGGAAACAATCAGCCCCAGCATTTT. Amino acids: CASSITARRQGNNQPQHF.

This clone was observed a handful of times. This chain uses TRBV4-1 with TRBJ1-4; no reliable D call. The CDR3 loop spans 14 amino acids. Per the germline V gene, CDR1 is MGHRA and CDR2 is YSYEKL. V gave up 2 bases and J gave up 12 bases, with 16 bases separating them. The CDR3 is CASSQQDGSRELFF. CDR3 coding DNA: TGCGCCAGCAGCCAACAGGACGGCTCGAGGGAACTGTTTTTT.

Remarks on this clone: Its ends do not fully match the called genes, so a read error is possible. The chain employs TRBV27 and TRBJ2-1; TRBD2 aligns across 12 bases. Germline V gene data show CDR1 as MNHEY and CDR2 as SMNVEV (reference sequence). This CDR3 region has 15 residues. The CDR3 protein is CASSPGTSGYSEQFF. DNA for the CDR3: TGTGCCAGCAGTCCAGGGACTAGCGGGTACAGTGAGCAGTTCTTC.

Turning to this clone: Additional DNA sequences in this sample encode the identical CDR3. This chain connects TRBV7-2 to TRBJ1-5; D is unclear. Trimming stripped 3 bases from V and 4 bases from J, with 10 bases between. This CDR3 spans 14 amino acids. From germline, CDR1 is SGHTA and CDR2 FQGNSA. This CDR3 is CASSLGGRNQPQHF. The CDR3 DNA is TGTGCCAGCAGCTTGGGTGGGAGGAATCAGCCCCAGCATTTT.

This rearrangement joins TRBV4-2 to TRBJ1-6; D remains unclear. The CDR3 totals 17 residues. V lost 4 bases and J lost 8, with 21 bases in between. In germline, CDR1 is LGHNA, CDR2 YNFKEQ. The CDR3: CASSPTAQHGSDSPLHF. The DNA for the CDR3 is TGTGCCAGCAGCCCAACCGCACAACACGGGTCGGATTCACCCCTCCACTTT.

This clone occurred a few times. The V gene is TRBV5-1, the J gene TRBJ1-1; 8 positions agree with TRBD1. The trim removed 4 bases at V and 0 bases at J, leaving 2 bases unmatched. The CDR3 covers 14 residues. Germline values: CDR1 SGHRS, CDR2 YFSETQ. The CDR3 DNA reads as TGCGCCAGCAGCAGGACAGGGATGAACACTGAAGCTTTCTTT. This sequence encodes CASSRTGMNTEAFF.

The chain employs TRBV4-3 and TRBJ2-4; 9 bases align to TRBD1. V shed 5 bases and J 6 bases; nucleotides not matched to a gene: 8. The germline gives CDR1 LGHNA, CDR2 YSLEER. The CDR3 extends over 15 amino acids. CDR3 DNA: TGCGCCAGCAGCTTCGACAGGGGGATAAGAAACATTCAGTACTTC. It encodes CASSFDRGIRNIQYF.

The chain links TRBV7-6 to TRBJ1-3, with 7 bases lining up with TRBD1. Per germline, CDR1 SGHVS and CDR2 FNYEAQ. The V segment lost 3 bases and the J segment 0 bases; nucleotides outside the gene matches: 8. The CDR3 has 17 residues. The CDR3 DNA is TGTGCCAGCAGCTTCCAAACAGGGGTTTACTCTGGAAACACCATATATTTT. It translates to CASSFQTGVYSGNTIYF.

The chain links TRBV19 to TRBJ1-1; no clear D. CDR1 is LNHDA, CDR2 SQIVND, per germline (reference sequence). Trimming removed 2 bases at V and 8 bases at J, with 12 bases between. The CDR3 has 13 residues. The CDR3 protein is CASSIMESEEAFF. The CDR3 DNA reads TGTGCCAGTAGTATAATGGAGTCAGAGGAAGCTTTCTTT. Full variable domain (rest looked up from reference TRBV19 and TRBJ1-1): DGGITQSPKYLFRKEGQNVTLSCEQNLNHDAMYWYRQDPGQGLRLIYYSQIVNDFQKGDIAEGYSVSREKKESFPLTVTSAQKNPTAFYLCASSIMESEEAFFGQGTRLTVV.

This clone was seen a handful of times. The chain combines TRBV6-5 with TRBJ2-5; the D gene is possibly TRBD2 (5 bases). The CDR3 consists of 12 residues. Trimming removed 4 bases from V and 5 bases from J, with 8 bases in between. CDR1 and CDR2 (germline): MNHEY, SVGAGI. In nucleotides, the CDR3 is TGTGCCAGCAGTTTCGGAGGCGAGACCCAGTACTTC. As protein: CASSFGGETQYF.

V gene TRBV5-6 combines with J gene TRBJ2-7; a possible D gene is TRBD2 (6 bases). The CDR3 length is 14 residues. Germline V gene sequence: CDR1 SGHDT, CDR2 YYEEEE. Trimming took 6 bases from V and 0 from J, leaving 13 bases between them. The CDR3 coding sequence is TGTGCCAGCACCCCGGGAGCAGCCTCCTACGAGCAGTACTTC. It yields the protein CASTPGAASYEQYF.

The chain carries TRBV14 and TRBJ1-2, with 7 bases matching TRBD1. V shed 1 base and J 0 bases; nucleotides not matched to a gene: 5. The CDR3 runs to 16 residues. The germline CDR1 and CDR2 sequences are SGHDN and FVKESK. Here the CDR3 DNA reads TGTGCCAGCAGCCAAGGGAGACAGGGCCCTAACTATGGCTACACCTTC. Protein: CASSQGRQGPNYGYTF.

This rearrangement joins TRBV5-1 to TRBJ2-1; TRBD2 matches 9 bases. V shed 2 bases and J 5 bases; nucleotides not matched to a gene: 8. There are 16 residues in the CDR3. Germline CDR1 is SGHRS and CDR2 is YFSETQ. In nucleotides, the CDR3 is TGCGCCAGCAGCTTATCCCAGGGACTAGCTCACAATGAGCAGTTCTTC. This encodes CASSLSQGLAHNEQFF.

V and J are TRBV27 and TRBJ1-4; D perhaps matches TRBD1 (6 bases). Looked up from germline, CDR1 is MNHEY and CDR2 is SMNVEV (reference sequence). This CDR3 contains 14 residues. V shed 6 bases and J shed 6 bases, with 14 bases lying between them. In nucleotides, the CDR3 is TGTGCCAGCAGAAAACAGGGAGGGGATGAAAAACTGTTTTTT. It is translated as CASRKQGGDEKLFF.